This T cell receptor (beta chain) was recorded in a study of T cell responses to AZD1222 COVID-19 vaccine. Turning to this clone: The target antigen is unknown.

TCRdb's table, derived via immunoSEQ multiplex PCR, lists solely in-frame clones and lacks some. Of around 99,000 clones detected, roughly 87% appear once; the ten largest clones hold 4.5% to 5.5%. Findings and caveats of the study: Along spike, vaccine-associated CD4 TCRs were found throughout, with dominance at 160-218 and 743-854. Spike-specific TCR breadth and depth rose after two AZD1222 doses.

CDR1 is WSHSY, CDR2 SAAADI, per germline. This CDR3 region has 14 residues. V was cut by 6 bases and J by 5 bases, with 16 bases left in between. The material sequenced was peripheral blood, taken on day 0 of AZD1222 vaccination. The sequence was obtained from an adult in good health. The chain employs TRBV10-2 and TRBJ1-1; D not certain. CDR3 region: CASRPAAVGTEAFF. CDR3 sequence (DNA): TGCGCCAGCAGGCCCGCCGCGGTGGGGACTGAAGCTTTCTTT.